These T cell receptor beta chains were read from a single sample in a study of vaccination and CD4 T cells after COVID-19. MiXCR, applied by TCRdb to the PCR reads, yields one record per CDR3 protein. This table has 20,000 to 25,000 distinct CDR3 sequences, 35% to 40% appearing once. These receptors have no known antigen. Sequencing was performed on CD4+ T cells from blood, cultured in vitro, taken before SARS-CoV-2 vaccination. The receptors here all came from a human donor who had recovered from COVID-19. Each CDR3 is given with its conserved first and last residue. D genes are given only for firm matches. Part of the rows lack a size; the others show once, few, many or a class for expanded clones.

CDR3: CASGRGSADTQYF; DNA: TGTGCCAGCGGGAGGGGGTCGGCGGATACGCAGTATTTT; size: few; D: -; J: TRBJ2-3; V: TRBV7-9
CDR3: CSVLQGLDYGYTF; DNA: TGCAGCGTGCTACAGGGGTTGGACTATGGCTACACCTTC; size: -; D: TRBD1; J: TRBJ1-2; V: TRBV29-1
CDR3: CASSPYISGGNEQFF; DNA: TGTGCCAGCAGCCCTTATATCAGCGGGGGCAATGAGCAGTTCTTC; size: few; D: TRBD2; J: TRBJ2-1; V: TRBV7-9
CDR3: CASGSGLSYNEQFF; DNA: TGTGCCAGCGGTAGCGGGCTTTCCTACAATGAGCAGTTCTTC; size: -; D: TRBD2; J: TRBJ2-1; V: TRBV2
CDR3: CASSYSGQEPLHF; DNA: TGTGCCAGCAGTTACTCGGGACAGGAACCCCTCCACTTT; size: few; D: TRBD1; J: TRBJ1-6; V: TRBV6-5
CDR3: CASSYDRVYYGYTF; DNA: TGTGCCAGCAGTTACGACAGGGTATACTATGGCTACACCTTC; size: few; D: TRBD1; J: TRBJ1-2; V: TRBV6-5
CDR3: CASSLGLAATGNKNIQYF; DNA: TGTGCCAGCAGCTTAGGTTTGGCTGCGACAGGGAACAAAAACATTCAGTACTTC; size: -; D: TRBD1; J: TRBJ2-4; V: TRBV7-6
CDR3: CASSNTGTGSSYGYTF; DNA: TGTGCCAGCAGTAATACCGGGACAGGGTCTTCGTATGGCTACACCTTC; size: -; D: TRBD1; J: TRBJ1-2; V: TRBV6-1
CDR3: CASSLSGGTPYEQYF; DNA: TGTGCCAGCAGTTTATCTGGTGGGACTCCTTACGAGCAGTACTTC; size: -; D: -; J: TRBJ2-7; V: TRBV12-3/TRBV12-4
CDR3: CASFEGAGTEAFF; DNA: TGTGCCAGTTTCGAGGGGGCGGGCACTGAAGCTTTCTTT; size: -; D: TRBD1; J: TRBJ1-1; V: TRBV6-1
CDR3: CASRGLKGLTEAFF; DNA: TGTGCCAGCAGGGGTTTGAAGGGGCTCACTGAAGCTTTCTTT; size: -; D: -; J: TRBJ1-1; V: TRBV7-2
CDR3: CASTTEPGNTIYF; DNA: TGTGCCAGTACGACAGAGCCTGGAAACACCATATATTTT; size: -; D: -; J: TRBJ1-3; V: TRBV6-1
CDR3: CASSLNPGLVNEQFF; DNA: TGTGCCAGCAGCTTAAACCCGGGACTAGTTAACGAGCAGTTCTTC; size: -; D: TRBD2; J: TRBJ2-1; V: TRBV7-3
CDR3: CATSDPRQVHNEQFF; DNA: TGTGCCACCAGTGACCCCCGACAGGTACACAATGAGCAGTTCTTC; size: few; D: -; J: TRBJ2-1; V: TRBV24-1
CDR3: CASSLSRDLGYTF; DNA: TGTGCCAGCAGTTTATCGAGGGATTTGGGCTACACCTTC; size: -; D: -; J: TRBJ1-2; V: TRBV27
CDR3: CASSLMGYEQYF; DNA: TGTGCCAGCAGTTTAATGGGGTACGAGCAGTACTTC; size: few; D: -; J: TRBJ2-7; V: TRBV6-2/TRBV6-3
CDR3: CASRRVGVTEAFF; DNA: TGTGCCAGCCGGAGGGTCGGGGTCACTGAAGCTTTCTTT; size: few; D: -; J: TRBJ1-1; V: TRBV6-1
CDR3: CASSLAGETQYF; DNA: TGTGCCAGCAGCTTAGCTGGGGAGACCCAGTACTTC; size: -; D: -; J: TRBJ2-5; V: TRBV7-7
CDR3: CATSDPTNTEAFF; DNA: TGTGCCACCAGTGACCCTACGAACACTGAAGCTTTCTTT; size: few; D: -; J: TRBJ1-1; V: TRBV24-1
CDR3: CATSDPRDGNTIYF; DNA: TGTGCCACCAGTGATCCCAGGGATGGAAACACCATATATTTT; size: -; D: -; J: TRBJ1-3; V: TRBV24-1
CDR3: CSARAGGRERRNYGYTF; DNA: TGCAGTGCTAGAGCAGGAGGCAGGGAGAGGCGAAACTATGGCTACACCTTC; size: -; D: -; J: TRBJ1-2; V: TRBV20-1
CDR3: CASSTRRGSSYEQYF; DNA: TGTGCCAGCAGTACCCGCCGGGGGTCCTCCTACGAGCAGTACTTC; size: few; D: -; J: TRBJ2-7; V: TRBV6-1
CDR3: CASSQDAGAGEKLFF; DNA: TGCGCCAGCAGCCAAGATGCGGGGGCTGGCGAAAAACTGTTTTTT; size: -; D: -; J: TRBJ1-4; V: TRBV4-1
CDR3: CASSTSTGGASPLHF; DNA: TGTGCCAGTAGTACCTCGACAGGGGGCGCATCACCCCTCCACTTT; size: -; D: TRBD1; J: TRBJ1-6; V: TRBV19
CDR3: CASSSLGTGMGNQPQHF; DNA: TGTGCCAGCAGTTCACTAGGGACAGGGATGGGCAATCAGCCCCAGCATTTT; size: -; D: TRBD1; J: TRBJ1-5; V: TRBV27
CDR3: CASSRDRVTDTQYF; DNA: TGTGCCAGCAGTAGGGACAGGGTTACAGATACGCAGTATTTT; size: few; D: TRBD1; J: TRBJ2-3; V: TRBV27
CDR3: CASSLGPVNEQFF; DNA: TGTGCCAGCAGCTTAGGGCCAGTTAATGAGCAGTTCTTC; size: -; D: -; J: TRBJ2-1; V: TRBV7-9
CDR3: CASSIMDGDAAFF; DNA: TGTGCCAGTAGCATTATGGACGGGGACGCAGCTTTCTTT; size: -; D: -; J: TRBJ1-1; V: TRBV5-4
CDR3: CASSMGQGSIYGYTF; DNA: TGTGCCAGCAGCATGGGACAGGGATCTATCTATGGCTACACCTTC; size: few; D: TRBD1; J: TRBJ1-2; V: TRBV7-2
CDR3: CASSEVLRSTEQYF; DNA: TGTGCCAGCAGTGAAGTTCTAAGGTCCACCGAGCAGTACTTC; size: -; D: -; J: TRBJ2-7; V: TRBV6-1
CDR3: CASSLDRGFMAEQYF; DNA: TGTGCCAGCAGTTTAGACAGGGGTTTTATGGCCGAGCAGTACTTC; size: few; D: TRBD1; J: TRBJ2-7; V: TRBV28
CDR3: CASSQGDFDGYTF; DNA: TGTGCCAGTAGTCAAGGGGATTTTGATGGCTACACCTTC; size: few; D: -; J: TRBJ1-2; V: TRBV19
CDR3: CASSLRLSDTQYF; DNA: TGTGCCAGCAGCTTACGACTTTCAGATACGCAGTATTTT; size: -; D: -; J: TRBJ2-3; V: TRBV7-3
CDR3: CASSELGSGGPLLNEQFF; DNA: TGTGCCAGCAGTGAATTGGGTAGCGGGGGCCCGCTCCTGAATGAGCAGTTCTTC; size: -; D: TRBD2; J: TRBJ2-1; V: TRBV6-1
CDR3: CASSQDLRTPEAFF; DNA: TGCGCCAGCAGCCAGGACTTGAGGACACCTGAAGCTTTCTTT; size: -; D: -; J: TRBJ1-1; V: TRBV4-3
CDR3: CASSQGVNTEAFF; DNA: TGTGCCAGCAGCCAGGGAGTGAACACTGAAGCTTTCTTT; size: few; D: -; J: TRBJ1-1; V: TRBV6-1
CDR3: CASSFATGSGTEAFF; DNA: TGTGCCAGCAGCTTCGCGACGGGGTCTGGCACTGAAGCTTTCTTT; size: -; D: -; J: TRBJ1-1; V: TRBV7-6
CDR3: CASSFEVGNQPQHF; DNA: TGTGCCAGCAGTTTTGAGGTGGGCAATCAGCCCCAGCATTTT; size: -; D: -; J: TRBJ1-5; V: TRBV12-3/TRBV12-4
CDR3: CASSTTTSGGGDEQFF; DNA: TGTGCCAGCAGTACCACGACTAGCGGGGGAGGGGATGAGCAGTTCTTC; size: -; D: TRBD2; J: TRBJ2-1; V: TRBV6-2/TRBV6-3
CDR3: CASSWEGTHQETQYF; DNA: TGTGCCAGCAGCTGGGAGGGGACACACCAAGAGACCCAGTACTTC; size: -; D: -; J: TRBJ2-5; V: TRBV12-3/TRBV12-4
CDR3: CATSGVNEQFF; DNA: TGTGCCACCTCCGGAGTTAATGAGCAGTTCTTC; size: -; D: -; J: TRBJ2-1; V: TRBV24-1
CDR3: CASSPLLPALAGGPGEQFF; DNA: TGTGCCAGCAGCCCCTTACTGCCGGCACTAGCGGGAGGGCCAGGTGAGCAGTTCTTC; size: once; D: TRBD2; J: TRBJ2-1; V: TRBV7-3
CDR3: CASSNSLGHEQYF; DNA: TGTGCCAGCAGTAACAGCCTCGGGCACGAGCAGTACTTC; size: -; D: -; J: TRBJ2-7; V: TRBV6-1
CDR3: CASVAGRSTDTQYF; DNA: TGTGCCTCTGTAGCGGGCCGTAGCACAGATACGCAGTATTTT; size: few; D: TRBD2; J: TRBJ2-3; V: TRBV27
CDR3: CASSYFQGEYEQYF; DNA: TGTGCCAGCAGTTACTTCCAGGGGGAATACGAGCAGTACTTC; size: once; D: TRBD1; J: TRBJ2-7; V: TRBV6-2/TRBV6-3
CDR3: CASSSIPGQGSHEQYF; DNA: TGCGCCAGCAGCTCAATACCGGGACAGGGTTCCCACGAGCAGTACTTC; size: -; D: TRBD1; J: TRBJ2-7; V: TRBV5-1
CDR3: CASSDGGRRGLTF; DNA: TGTGCCAGCAGTGATGGGGGGCGTCGTGGTTTAACCTTC; size: -; D: -; J: TRBJ1-2; V: TRBV25-1
CDR3: CASSKWTGVLNTEAFF; DNA: TGTGCCAGTAGTAAGTGGACAGGAGTTTTGAACACTGAAGCTTTCTTT; size: few; D: TRBD1; J: TRBJ1-1; V: TRBV19
CDR3: CATSDPTVMGNTIYF; DNA: TGTGCCACCAGTGATCCGACTGTTATGGGAAACACCATATATTTT; size: -; D: -; J: TRBJ1-3; V: TRBV24-1
CDR3: CSVVGGSGGYTF; DNA: TGCAGCGTTGTCGGGGGCTCGGGTGGCTACACCTTC; size: few; D: -; J: TRBJ1-2; V: TRBV29-1
CDR3: CASRRTGYGYTF; DNA: TGTGCCAGTAGACGGACGGGCTATGGCTACACCTTC; size: -; D: -; J: TRBJ1-2; V: TRBV19
CDR3: CAINRDNSYEQYF; DNA: TGTGCCATCAACAGGGACAACTCCTACGAGCAGTACTTC; size: few; D: -; J: TRBJ2-7; V: TRBV10-3
CDR3: CASSEPVVGNQPQHF; DNA: TGTGCCAGCAGTGAACCGGTAGTGGGCAATCAGCCCCAGCATTTT; size: -; D: -; J: TRBJ1-5; V: TRBV28
CDR3: CSLSLTTSTDTQYF; DNA: TGCAGCTTAAGCCTCACGACTAGCACAGATACGCAGTATTTT; size: -; D: -; J: TRBJ2-3; V: TRBV29-1